The sequence of this TCR beta chain was determined in a study of cytomegalovirus exposure and HLA in healthy donors. Across the whole study: Out of 398 genotyped donors, less than 90% belonged to the Caucasian-associated ancestry cluster. General study results and limits: An analysis was carried out later, and it reportedly showed fewer N-insertions in an Asian-associated ancestry cluster than the approximately 610-donor mean.

Germline V CDR1 and CDR2: SGHRS, YFSETQ. The CDR3 length is 13 residues. With 5 bases clipped from V and 5 bases from J, the junction kept 6 bases outside the gene matches. PCR involved 60 Vbeta and 13 Jbeta primers. The assay was immunoSEQ multiplex PCR, and TCRdb's table has in-frame clones only and misses some. The sample lists 150,000 to 200,000 clones; about four fifths were seen once. As regards this clone: The antigen remains unidentified.

This TCR derives from a woman in her 30s in good health and CMV-seropositive. J is TRBJ2-7 and V is TRBV5-1; 8 positions agree with TRBD1. Material: PBMCs. The DNA for the CDR3 is TGCGCCAGCAGGCCAGGGGGCGAGGACGAGCAGTACTTC. The encoded protein is CASRPGGEDEQYF.